Listed here are 25 T cell receptor beta chains from one sample, sequenced in a study of Ad26.COV2.S vaccination and SARS-CoV-2 variants. TCRdb's copy holds only in-frame clones and misses some; the assay was immunoSEQ multiplex PCR. In the table there are hundreds of thousands of clones, more than 80% of which are singletons. The treatment denotes: some 20 received Ad26.COV2.S at low or high dose, single or two shots; several received placebo; per-sample allocation not given. Samples analyzed were those drawn on day 63 after the first vaccine or placebo injection. The material was peripheral blood, obtained in a trial of Ad26.COV2.S vaccine versus placebo. Receptors were obtained from a person between 18 and 65 years old who received the Ad26.COV2.S COVID-19 vaccine or a placebo.

The chain links TRBV10-3 to TRBJ1-5, with a weak D call TRBD1 (5 bases). Trimming stripped 0 bases from V and 5 bases from J, with 8 bases between. In germline, CDR1 is ENHRY, CDR2 SYGVKD. The CDR3 is made up of 14 amino acids. This chain's CDR3 is CAISESSRDQPQHF. The CDR3 coding sequence is TGTGCCATCAGTGAGTCGTCCAGGGATCAGCCCCAGCATTTT.

V and J are TRBV18 and TRBJ1-4; no clear D gene. Germline-derived CDR1 and CDR2 are KGHSH and LQKENI. The length of the CDR3 is 13 residues. The V gene lost 3 bases and the J gene lost 7 bases, with 9 bases spanning the gap. The CDR3 DNA sequence: TGTGCCAGCTCACCGCCCGGGCTTGAAAAACTGTTTTTT. This gives the protein CASSPPGLEKLFF.

This clone was counted a single time. The chain carries TRBV9 and TRBJ2-7, with D tentatively TRBD1 or TRBD2 (6 bases each). Germline assignment: CDR1 SGDLS and CDR2 YYNGEE. The CDR3 has 14 residues. The V end was cut by 4 bases, the J end by 4 bases, with 15 bases between. CDR3 coding DNA: TGTGCCAGCAGCAGGGGGGCAACGGTTTACGAGCAGTACTTC. It encodes CASSRGATVYEQYF.

Regarding this clone: An end of the junction does not agree with germline; a read error may underlie this. The sample has other DNA sequences that encode this CDR3 too. The chain has TRBV6-5 and TRBJ2-1; D is undetermined. Germline V CDR1 and CDR2: MNHEY, SVGAGI. This CDR3 region has 12 residues. The CDR3 region has the DNA TGTGCCAGCAGTTACTCCAACAATGAGCAGTTCTTC. The encoded protein is CASSYSNNEQFF.

The genes are TRBV3-1 (or the pseudogene TRBV3-2) and TRBJ2-7; 10 bases map to TRBD2. The CDR3 length is 15 residues. CDR1 and CDR2 from the germline V gene are LGHDT and YNNKEL (reference sequence). V lost 5 bases to trimming and J lost 2 bases; unmatched junction nucleotides: 6. CDR3: CASSSIGLAAYEQYF. CDR3 DNA: TGTGCCAGCAGCTCCATAGGACTAGCGGCCTACGAGCAGTACTTC.

This clone has only a few counts. The J gene is TRBJ1-4, the V gene TRBV10-1; tentative D call: TRBD1 (5 bases). The V end lost 3 bases, the J end lost 2 bases, and 7 bases lay between the germline ends. Per the germline V gene, CDR1 is WNHNN and CDR2 is SYGVQD (reference sequence). This CDR3 has 14 amino acids. The CDR3 bases are TGCGCCAGCAGTGATGGGGGGACTAATGAAAAACTGTTTTTT. Encoded protein: CASSDGGTNEKLFF.

V is TRBV11-2 and J is TRBJ1-1; D is uncertain. The germline gives CDR1 SGHAT, CDR2 FQNNGV. This CDR3 region has 13 residues. The germline V and J ends were trimmed by 5 bases and 3 bases, with 10 bases remaining between them. CDR3 nucleotide sequence: TGTGCCAGCAGCCCCCGGGCGGACACTGAAGCTTTCTTT. It translates to CASSPRADTEAFF.

The chain employs TRBV6-1 and TRBJ1-3; 9 bases agree with TRBD1. CDR3 length: 16 residues. From germline, CDR1 is MNHNS and CDR2 SASEGT. J was trimmed by 3 bases and V by 2 bases; bases with no gene match: 5. CDR3 region: CASSEPGTGHGNTIYF. The CDR3 bases are TGTGCCAGCAGTGAACCCGGGACAGGGCATGGAAACACCATATATTTT.

This sequence joins TRBV25-1 and TRBJ2-7; D remains unclear. V lost 2 bases and J lost 7, with 21 bases in between. The CDR3 is 16 residues long. From germline, CDR1 is MGHDK and CDR2 SYGVNS. The DNA of the CDR3 is TGTGCCAGCAGTGAAAAGATCGATACTCCTCCCGGGGAGCAGTACTTC. Its translation is CASSEKIDTPPGEQYF.

J is TRBJ1-6 and V is TRBV5-1; 8 bases map to TRBD1. V trimming: 1 base; J trimming: 7 bases; junction bases outside the gene matches: 7. The CDR3 runs to 16 residues. Germline CDR1 SGHRS, CDR2 YFSETQ. The CDR3 DNA is TGCGCCAGCAGCTTGAATGGACAGGGAAACAATTCACCCCTCCACTTT. Protein product: CASSLNGQGNNSPLHF.

A single count supports this clone. The chain uses TRBV29-1 and TRBJ1-6, with 8 bases lining up with TRBD1. V lost 6 bases, J lost 10 bases, and 8 bases stayed unmatched. This CDR3 has 13 residues. Germline CDR1 and CDR2: SQVTM and ANQGSEA. DNA of the CDR3: TGCAGCGTCTCCGGACAGGGTGGGTCACCCCTCCACTTT. This translates into CSVSGQGGSPLHF.

This clone was counted only a few times. The gene calls are TRBV6-5 and TRBJ1-2; D is uncertain. Germline V gene sequence: CDR1 MNHEY, CDR2 SVGAGI. The CDR3 extends over 13 amino acids. V was clipped by 6 bases and J by 4 bases, with 12 bases between them. As DNA, the CDR3 is TGTGCCAGCAGAAACACCGGAACCTATGGCTACACCTTC. Protein product: CASRNTGTYGYTF.

The CDR3 protein is CASSPSGLNSYEQYF. As DNA, the CDR3 is TGTGCCAGCTCACCCTCCGGACTGAACTCCTACGAGCAGTACTTC. The gene calls are TRBV18 and TRBJ2-7; possible D gene TRBD2, 5 bases. Germline lookup yields CDR1 KGHSH and CDR2 LQKENI. This CDR3 region has 15 residues. V was cut by 3 bases and J by 0 bases, with 12 bases left in between.

This sequence joins TRBV5-8 and TRBJ2-3; perhaps TRBD1 as D (6 bases). The CDR3 covers 16 residues. The germline V and J ends were trimmed by 3 bases and 6 bases, with 20 bases remaining between them. Germline CDR1 SGHTS, CDR2 YDEGEE. Here the CDR3 reads CASSWAAGVLLDTQYF. In DNA form, the CDR3 reads TGTGCCAGCAGCTGGGCGGCAGGGGTTCTTTTGGATACGCAGTATTTT.

This clone appeared once. The chain uses TRBV29-1 and TRBJ2-1, with TRBD2 matching over 10 bases. The CDR3 runs to 16 residues. Germline CDR1 is SQVTM and CDR2 is ANQGSEA. The V gene end was trimmed by 4 bases and the J gene end by 6 bases; junction bases not matched to a gene: 12. CDR3: CSVVRLAGVGLNEQFF. The CDR3 nucleotides are TGCAGCGTTGTTCGGCTAGCGGGAGTGGGTCTCAATGAGCAGTTCTTC.

V is TRBV2 and J is TRBJ2-3, with D possibly being TRBD2 (6 bases). The germline V gene encodes CDR1 SNHLY and CDR2 FYNNEI. This CDR3 spans 15 amino acids. Deletions cut 6 bases from V and 1 base from J, with 14 bases between. The CDR3 DNA reads as TGTGCCAGCAGGGAGGAGCGGGCGCGCACAGATACGCAGTATTTT. Amino acids: CASREERARTDTQYF.

The rearrangement joins TRBV4-3 to TRBJ2-3; 8 nucleotides line up with TRBD2. Trimming cost V 0 bases and J 0 bases; bases outside gene matches: 5. Germline V gene data show CDR1 as LGHNA and CDR2 as YSLEER. The CDR3 has 17 residues. The DNA for the CDR3 is TGCGCCAGCAGCCAAGAGGCGGGGGGTACTAGCACAGATACGCAGTATTTT. Amino acid sequence: CASSQEAGGTSTDTQYF.

This clone was seen a handful of times. For the CDR3, the DNA is TGTGCCAGCAGTCTCCAACAGGGATACGAGCAGTACTTC. It yields the protein CASSLQQGYEQYF. The chain carries TRBV12-3 or TRBV12-4 and TRBJ2-7, with D possibly matching TRBD1 (6 bases). The CDR3 is 13 amino acids. The V end lost 5 bases, the J end lost 4 bases, and 12 bases lay between the germline ends.

The chain combines TRBV6-6 with TRBJ2-7, with D perhaps being TRBD1 or TRBD2 (6 bases each). Deletions cut 10 bases from V and 2 bases from J, with 15 bases between. The germline gives CDR1 MNHNY, CDR2 SVGAGI (reference sequence). CDR3 length: 13 amino acids. CDR3 residues: CATLNGGTYEQYF. In DNA form, the CDR3 reads TGTGCCACCCTCAACGGGGGCACCTACGAGCAGTACTTC.

Concerning this clone: In the same sample, other DNA sequences code for this CDR3. This chain uses TRBV12-3 or TRBV12-4 with TRBJ1-5; D not resolved. The CDR3 has 13 amino acids. V was pared by 0 bases and J by 5 bases, with 5 bases between. The DNA of the CDR3 is TGTGCCAGCAGTTTAGCTGGCGATCAGCCCCAGCATTTT. It encodes CASSLAGDQPQHF.

The chain links TRBV6-5 to TRBJ1-5; tentative D call: TRBD1 (5 bases). The CDR3 is made up of 15 amino acids. Germline V CDR1 and CDR2: MNHEY, SVGAGI. Deletions cut 2 bases from V and 3 bases from J, with 11 bases between. Here the CDR3 reads CASSYRQRLNQPQHF. CDR3 coding DNA: TGTGCCAGCAGTTACCGACAGCGCCTCAATCAGCCCCAGCATTTT.

V and J are TRBV7-3 and TRBJ2-3, with 7 bases aligning to TRBD2. Germline CDR1 and CDR2: SGHTA and FQGTGA. This CDR3 has 15 amino acids. The V gene end was trimmed by 3 bases and the J gene end by 6 bases; junction bases not matched to a gene: 9. In DNA, the CDR3 is TGTGCCAGCAGCTTTGGGGGTACGGGAGGTGATACGCAGTATTTT. This translates into CASSFGGTGGDTQYF.

The chain is built from TRBV10-3 and TRBJ1-2; maybe TRBD1 (5 bases). This CDR3 has 15 amino acids. The V gene's germline CDR1 is ENHRY and CDR2 SYGVKD. Trimming took off 2 bases at V and 1 base at J, with 11 bases between the two ends. CDR3 DNA sequence: TGTGCCATCAGTGAGGGGACGGCATTTAACTATGGCTACACCTTC. Protein product: CAISEGTAFNYGYTF.

The chain uses TRBV19 and TRBJ1-4, with TRBD1 matching 10 bases. Trimming took 8 bases from V and 5 from J; bases not matched to a gene: 5. CDR1 LNHDA and CDR2 SQIVND come from the germline V gene (reference sequence). This CDR3 is built from 14 residues. The CDR3 nucleotides read TGTGCCAGTTGTTCGACAGGGGGCAATGAAAAACTGTTTTTT. This codes for CASCSTGGNEKLFF.

The chain links TRBV4-2 to TRBJ2-7; 12 bases map to TRBD2. The germline V gene has CDR1 LGHNA and CDR2 YNFKEQ. CDR3 size: 15 residues. V dropped 0 bases and J dropped 4; count of bases not matched to a gene: 1. The CDR3 sequence is CASSQEGTSGYEQYF. The CDR3 region has the DNA TGTGCCAGCAGCCAAGAAGGGACTAGCGGGTACGAGCAGTACTTC.